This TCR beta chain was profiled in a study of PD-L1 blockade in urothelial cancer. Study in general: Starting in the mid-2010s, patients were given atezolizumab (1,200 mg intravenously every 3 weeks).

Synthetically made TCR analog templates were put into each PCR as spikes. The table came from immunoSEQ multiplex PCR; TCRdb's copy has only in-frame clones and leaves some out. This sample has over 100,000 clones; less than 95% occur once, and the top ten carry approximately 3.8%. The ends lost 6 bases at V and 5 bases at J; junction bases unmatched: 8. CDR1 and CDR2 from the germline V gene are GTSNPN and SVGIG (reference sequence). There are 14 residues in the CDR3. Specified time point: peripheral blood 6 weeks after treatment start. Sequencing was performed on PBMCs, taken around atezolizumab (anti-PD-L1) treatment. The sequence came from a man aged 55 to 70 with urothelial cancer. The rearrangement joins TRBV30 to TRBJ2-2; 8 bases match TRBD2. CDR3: CACIAGPGTGELFF. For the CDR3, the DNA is TGTGCCTGTATAGCGGGACCGGGTACCGGGGAGCTGTTTTTT.